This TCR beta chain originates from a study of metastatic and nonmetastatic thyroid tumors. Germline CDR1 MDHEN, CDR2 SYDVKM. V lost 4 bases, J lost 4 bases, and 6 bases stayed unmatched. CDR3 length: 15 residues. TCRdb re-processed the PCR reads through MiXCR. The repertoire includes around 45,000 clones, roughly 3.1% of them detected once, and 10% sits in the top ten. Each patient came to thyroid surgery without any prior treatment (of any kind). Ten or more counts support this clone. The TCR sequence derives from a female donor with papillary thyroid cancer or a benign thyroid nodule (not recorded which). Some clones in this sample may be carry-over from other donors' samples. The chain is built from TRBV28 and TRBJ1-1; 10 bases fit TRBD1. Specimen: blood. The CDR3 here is CASSSGQGDATEAFF. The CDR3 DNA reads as TGTGCCAGCAGTTCCGGACAGGGGGATGCCACTGAAGCTTTCTTT.